A selection of T cell receptor beta chains follows, all from one sample in a study of cytomegalovirus exposure and HLA in healthy donors. Only in-frame clones appear in the TCRdb table, and some are missing; sequencing was by immunoSEQ multiplex PCR. This sample carries about 140,000 clones, around 75% of them seen once, and the ten largest clones take 3.3%. The sequencing sample was made of PBMCs. These receptors were obtained from a man aged 35-49 years in good health and CMV-seronegative. CDR3s include the opening cysteine and the closing phenylalanine or tryptophan. The order of the fields is V gene, D gene, clone size, J gene, CDR3 DNA, CDR3 protein. D genes are given only for firm matches. A row's size may be missing; if present it is once, few, many or a size class.

>TRBV7-9|.|once|TRBJ2-3
TGTGCCAGCAGCTTAGTTGGAGGTACAGATACGCAGTATTTT
CASSLVGGTDTQYF
>TRBV6-9|.|.|TRBJ1-2
TGTGCCAGCAGTTACCCGATGGCCGTAGGAGCTAACTATGGCTACACCTTC
CASSYPMAVGANYGYTF
>TRBV6-5|.|.|TRBJ1-5
TGTGCCAGCAGCGATACAGGGAGCAATCAGCCCCAGCATTTT
CASSDTGSNQPQHF
>TRBV5-1|.|.|TRBJ1-3
TGCGCCAGCAGCGAGGGACTCCGGTCCTCTGGAAACACCATATATTTT
CASSEGLRSSGNTIYF
>TRBV7-9|.|.|TRBJ1-2
TGTGCCAGCAGCTCGCCCGGTTACGGCTACACCTTC
CASSSPGYGYTF
>TRBV27|TRBD2|.|TRBJ2-2
TGTGCCAGCAGTTTAATCTCTAGCGGGGGGGCGAGTAACGGGGAGCTGTTTTTT
CASSLISSGGASNGELFF
>TRBV5-1|.|.|TRBJ1-6
TGCGCCAGCAGCTTCGACAGCTCAAATTCACCCCTCCACTTT
CASSFDSSNSPLHF
>TRBV2|TRBD1|once|TRBJ2-5
TGTGCCAGCAGACCCGATCGACAGGGGAGAGAGACCCAGTACTTC
CASRPDRQGRETQYF
>TRBV28|.|.|TRBJ1-4
TGTGCCAGCACCCCCGGACTGCCTCGGGGAAAACTGTTTTTT
CASTPGLPRGKLFF
>TRBV27|TRBD1|.|TRBJ1-3
TGTGCCAGCAGATCACAGGGGGCGGGAAACACCATATATTTT
CASRSQGAGNTIYF
>TRBV6-1|TRBD1|.|TRBJ1-2
TGTGCCAGCAGTGCCCGGGACAGCCCTTATGGCTACACCTTC
CASSARDSPYGYTF
>TRBV7-8|TRBD1|.|TRBJ1-2
TGTGCCAGCAGCTTAGGACAGGGGGCGAGCGGCTACACCTTC
CASSLGQGASGYTF
>TRBV11-2|.|.|TRBJ2-2
TGTGCCAGCAGCTGGGGAATCAGGAGGATGAACACCGGGGAGCTGTTTTTT
CASSWGIRRMNTGELFF
>TRBV20-1|.|.|TRBJ1-1
TGCAGTGCCTCCTTTTACACTGAAGCTTTCTTT
CSASFYTEAFF
>TRBV11-2|.|.|TRBJ2-1
TGTGCCAGCAGCCCCGCCGGGACTTACAGCTCCTACAATGAGCAGTTCTTC
CASSPAGTYSSYNEQFF
>TRBV7-9|.|.|TRBJ1-2
TGTGCCACCGGGGGGAGCCGTAACTATGGCTACACCTTC
CATGGSRNYGYTF
>TRBV6-5|.|.|TRBJ1-1
TGTGCCAGCAGAGTACTAGCGAACACTGAAGCTTTCTTT
CASRVLANTEAFF
>TRBV9|TRBD2|.|TRBJ2-1
TGTGCCAGCAGCGTAGGACTAGCGAACAATGAGCAGTTCTTC
CASSVGLANNEQFF
>TRBV5-6|.|few|TRBJ2-7
TGTGCCAGCAGCTTGAATGGGGAGAACGAGCAGTACTTC
CASSLNGENEQYF
>TRBV5-4|TRBD1|.|TRBJ2-3
TGTGCCAGCACCCCGGGGTTACAGGGGGCCGGAGATACGCAGTATTTT
CASTPGLQGAGDTQYF
>TRBV5-1|.|.|TRBJ2-7
TGCGCCAGCAGCTATGGGCCGGATGCCTACGAGCAGTACTTC
CASSYGPDAYEQYF
>TRBV7-9|TRBD1|.|TRBJ1-1
TGTGCCAGCAGCTTGGGCCAGGGGGTATGGGGAGCTTTCTTT
CASSLGQGVWGAFF
>TRBV29-1|.|.|TRBJ1-4
TGCAGCGCCCTAGGAGGGAATGAAAAACTGTTTTTT
CSALGGNEKLFF
>TRBV13|TRBD1|once|TRBJ2-5
TGTGCCAGCAGCTTAGCTCAGGGGGACGTAATAGGGGAGACCCAGTACTTC
CASSLAQGDVIGETQYF
>TRBV27|.|.|TRBJ1-6
TGTGCCAGCAGTTTATATTTGGGACACAATAATTCACCCCTCCACTTT
CASSLYLGHNNSPLHF
>TRBV27|TRBD1|few|TRBJ2-2
TGTGCCAGCAGACCCGGGACAGCGAACACCGGGGAGCTGTTTTTT
CASRPGTANTGELFF
>TRBV7-9|TRBD1|.|TRBJ2-7
TGTGCCAGCAGCTCGAACGCACTGACAGGGACCCCCTACGAGCAGTACTTC
CASSSNALTGTPYEQYF
>TRBV2|TRBD1|.|TRBJ2-2
TGTGCCAGCCGGGACAGGGGGACCACCGGGGAGCTGTTTTTT
CASRDRGTTGELFF
>TRBV15|.|few|TRBJ1-1
TGTGCCACCAGCCAGGGGTACACTGAAGCTTTCTTT
CATSQGYTEAFF
>TRBV19|.|.|TRBJ1-5
TGTGCCAGTAGGATGCAGGGAAGTGGCAATCAGCCCCAGCATTTT
CASRMQGSGNQPQHF
>TRBV6-5|TRBD1|.|TRBJ2-7
TGTGCCAGCAGTTATTACGGACAGGGTTACGAGCAGTACTTC
CASSYYGQGYEQYF
>TRBV11-2|TRBD1|once|TRBJ2-3
TGTGCCAGCAGCTTACCCCGGACAGGATTTAGCACAGATACGCAGTATTTT
CASSLPRTGFSTDTQYF
>TRBV4-2|TRBD1|few|TRBJ1-5
TGTGCCAGCAGCCCGGACAGGGGGCATCAGCCCCAGCATTTT
CASSPDRGHQPQHF
>TRBV5-1|.|once|TRBJ1-2
TGCGCCAGCAGCGATGCAGGGTATCGGGACTATGGCTACACCTTC
CASSDAGYRDYGYTF
>TRBV6-6|.|.|TRBJ1-1
TGTGCCAGCAGTTACTCCGGGACACAGAACACTGAAGCTTTCTTT
CASSYSGTQNTEAFF
>TRBV11-2|.|.|TRBJ1-6
TGTGCCAGCAGCCAGCCAGGGTCCTCCTATAATTCACCCCTCCACTTT
CASSQPGSSYNSPLHF
>TRBV9|.|.|TRBJ2-2
TGTGCCAGCAGCCCTCTTGGGCAGTGGAACACCGGGGAGCTGTTTTTT
CASSPLGQWNTGELFF
>TRBV2|TRBD2|.|TRBJ2-2
TGTGCCAGCAGAGGACTAGCGGGGCGCACCGGGGAGCTGTTTTTT
CASRGLAGRTGELFF
>TRBV18|TRBD1|.|TRBJ2-7
TGTGCCAGCTCGGACGGGACAGCCCTCTACGAGCAGTACTTC
CASSDGTALYEQYF
>TRBV15|.|.|TRBJ1-5
TGTGCCACCAGCAGAGATGGATCAGGACTAAATCAGCCCCAGCATTTT
CATSRDGSGLNQPQHF
>TRBV11-2|TRBD1|few|TRBJ1-2
TGTGCCAGCAGAATACCAGGACAGGGTAACTATGGCTACACCTTC
CASRIPGQGNYGYTF